This T cell receptor beta chain derives from a study of beta chain features in type 1 diabetes. The authors reverse transcribed all of the isolated RNA, so sequencing captured expressed TCRB transcripts. Clones were sequenced by immunoSEQ multiplex PCR, and TCRdb holds only the in-frame ones, with some missing. This sample has 150,000 to 200,000 clones, with around 13% found just once. This clone was seen a handful of times. V was shortened by 4 bases and J by 1 base, with 9 bases between the two germline ends. CDR1 is SGHRS and CDR2 is YFSETQ in the germline V gene. The length of the CDR3 is 13 residues.

The sequenced material came from central memory CD4+ T cells from blood. The chain carries TRBV5-1 and TRBJ2-7; a weak D match, TRBD1 (5 bases). This clonotype was sampled from a woman aged 18-30 years in good health. CDR3 loop: CASSQDNSYEQYF. Here the CDR3 DNA reads TGCGCCAGCAGCCAGGACAATTCCTACGAGCAGTACTTC.